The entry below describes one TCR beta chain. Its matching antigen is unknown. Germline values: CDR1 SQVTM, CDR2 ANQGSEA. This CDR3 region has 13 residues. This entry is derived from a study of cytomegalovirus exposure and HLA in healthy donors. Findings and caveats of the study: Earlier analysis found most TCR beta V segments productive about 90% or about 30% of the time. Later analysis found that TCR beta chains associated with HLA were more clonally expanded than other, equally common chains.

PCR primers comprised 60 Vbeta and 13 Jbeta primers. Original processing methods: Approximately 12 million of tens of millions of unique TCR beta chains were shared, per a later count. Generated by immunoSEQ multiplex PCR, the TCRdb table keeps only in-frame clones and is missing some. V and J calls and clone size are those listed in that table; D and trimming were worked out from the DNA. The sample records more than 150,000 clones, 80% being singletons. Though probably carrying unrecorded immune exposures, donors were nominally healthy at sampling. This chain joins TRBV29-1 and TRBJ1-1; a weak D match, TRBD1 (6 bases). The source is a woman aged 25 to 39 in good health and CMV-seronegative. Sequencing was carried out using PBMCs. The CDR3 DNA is TGCAAAGGGATTGGGGGCATGAACACTGAAGCTTTCTTT. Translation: CKGIGGMNTEAFF.